This is a list of T cell receptor beta chains from one sample in a study of OX40 agonist ivuxolimab in advanced cancers. Produced via immunoSEQ multiplex PCR; TCRdb's table is partial and in-frame only. The repertoire holds about 53,000 clones, approximately 91% seen once, with roughly 1.5% in the top ten. Sequencing used CD4+ or CD8+ T cells sorted from blood, obtained in a trial of the OX40 agonist ivuxolimab. These receptors originate from an adult with an advanced solid tumor such as melanoma, head and neck, liver or kidney cancer. CDR3s include the opening cysteine and the closing phenylalanine or tryptophan. The D gene is left open where the match is weak. Only some rows state a clone size, as once, few, many or a class for expanded clones.

cdr3_aa,cdr3_nt,clone_size,v_call,j_call,d_call
CASSLSSGAVVDTQYF,TGTGCCAGCAGCTTGTCCAGCGGGGCCGTTGTAGATACGCAGTATTTT,-,TRBV5-4,TRBJ2-3,TRBD2
CASSFRDNEQFF,TGCGCCAGCAGCTTCAGAGACAATGAGCAGTTCTTC,-,TRBV5-1,TRBJ2-1,-
CASSARTTGNTIYF,TGTGCCAGCAGTGCTCGGACAACTGGAAACACCATATATTTT,-,TRBV2,TRBJ1-3,-
CASSAGRGEQYF,TGTGCCAGCAGTGCGGGAAGGGGGGAGCAGTACTTC,-,TRBV6-1,TRBJ2-7,-
CASSPGQGGETQYF,TGCGCCAGCAGCCCGGGACAGGGGGGAGAGACCCAGTACTTC,once,TRBV5-1,TRBJ2-5,TRBD1
CASRDNHYEQYF,TGTGCCAGCAGGGACAATCACTACGAGCAGTACTTC,-,TRBV2,TRBJ2-7,-
CASSTGGAGNEQYF,TGCGCCAGCAGCACCGGGGGGGCCGGGAACGAGCAGTACTTC,-,TRBV5-1,TRBJ2-7,TRBD2
CASSLHRETQYF,TGTGCCAGCAGCCTCCACCGGGAGACCCAGTACTTC,-,TRBV7-8,TRBJ2-5,-
CASSLRSRQEETQYF,TGTGCCAGCAGCTTACGGTCGAGACAGGAAGAGACCCAGTACTTC,-,TRBV11-2,TRBJ2-5,-
CASSPRPGQGWFMDTQYF,TGCGCCAGCAGCCCCCGCCCGGGACAGGGGTGGTTCATGGATACGCAGTATTTT,-,TRBV5-1,TRBJ2-3,TRBD1
CASSLRRGEETQYF,TGCGCCAGCAGCTTGAGGCGGGGCGAAGAGACCCAGTACTTC,-,TRBV5-1,TRBJ2-5,-
CASTSIALSSGNTIYF,TGTGCCTCAACATCGATTGCTCTGAGCTCTGGAAACACCATATATTTT,-,TRBV30,TRBJ1-3,-
CASRPLAGATYEQYF,TGTGCCAGCAGGCCACTAGCGGGGGCCACCTACGAGCAGTACTTC,few,TRBV6-5,TRBJ2-7,TRBD2
CSGAGVVYNEQFF,TGCAGCGGAGCGGGAGTCGTATACAATGAGCAGTTCTTC,-,TRBV29-1,TRBJ2-1,TRBD2
CAISASGGARNEQFF,TGTGCCATCAGTGCAAGCGGGGGGGCGAGGAATGAGCAGTTCTTC,-,TRBV10-3,TRBJ2-1,TRBD2
CASSLGRWLDTQYF,TGTGCCAGCAGCCTAGGCCGTTGGTTGGATACGCAGTATTTT,-,TRBV6-1,TRBJ2-3,-
CASSLEPPQPQHF,TGTGCCAGCAGTTTGGAGCCGCCTCAGCCCCAGCATTTT,few,TRBV28,TRBJ1-5,-
CASSPPIGGTEAFF,TGTGCCAGCTCACCACCCATCGGTGGGACTGAAGCTTTCTTT,-,TRBV18,TRBJ1-1,-
CASSGSQGNEKLFF,TGTGCCAGCAGTGGAAGCCAGGGTAATGAAAAACTGTTTTTT,-,TRBV6-1,TRBJ1-4,-
CAISDGDGGNQPQHF,TGTGCCATCAGTGATGGGGACGGGGGCAATCAGCCCCAGCATTTT,-,TRBV10-3,TRBJ1-5,-
CASSQDYRGETQYF,TGTGCCAGCAGCCAAGATTATAGAGGGGAGACCCAGTACTTC,-,TRBV4-2,TRBJ2-5,-
CASSFSGSSYNEQFF,TGTGCCAGCAGCTTTAGTGGGAGCTCCTACAATGAGCAGTTCTTC,once,TRBV7-2,TRBJ2-1,-
CASSPTRPTSGQETQYF,TGTGCCAGCAGCCCCACTCGCCCGACTAGCGGCCAAGAGACCCAGTACTTC,-,TRBV4-2,TRBJ2-5,TRBD2
CASTPPGQADTEAFF,TGTGCCAGCACCCCTCCGGGGCAAGCGGACACTGAAGCTTTCTTT,-,TRBV5-6,TRBJ1-1,-
CASSPSSGSRTYNEQFF,TGTGCCAGCTCACCGTCCAGCGGGAGTCGGACCTACAATGAGCAGTTCTTC,-,TRBV18,TRBJ2-1,TRBD2
CASSYGQGSGTEAFF,TGTGCCAGCAGTTACGGACAGGGTTCGGGCACTGAAGCTTTCTTT,-,TRBV6-5,TRBJ1-1,TRBD1
CASSPGQGVAYEQYF,TGTGCCAGCAGCCCGGGACAGGGTGTTGCCTACGAGCAGTACTTC,-,TRBV5-4,TRBJ2-7,TRBD1
CASSRGGEGEKLFF,TGTGCCAGCAGCCGTGGGGGCGAGGGTGAAAAACTGTTTTTT,-,TRBV9,TRBJ1-4,-
CASSGGGQGHTEAFF,TGTGCCAGCAGTGGGGGCGGGCAGGGACACACTGAAGCTTTCTTT,-,TRBV28,TRBJ1-1,-
CASSLPRTEAFF,TGTGCCAGCAGCCTACCTCGCACTGAAGCTTTCTTT,-,TRBV5-6,TRBJ1-1,-
CASSGDSNYGYTF,TGTGCCAGCAGCGGGGACTCTAACTATGGCTACACCTTC,-,TRBV2,TRBJ1-2,-
CASTQVGTSEYF,TGTGCCAGCACCCAGGTGGGGACTTCGGAGTACTTC,-,TRBV6-5,TRBJ2-7,-
CATSRGQFPVEQYF,TGTGCCACCAGCAGAGGACAGTTCCCGGTGGAGCAGTACTTC,-,TRBV15,TRBJ2-7,-
CASSNGQAWDEKLFF,TGTGCCAGTAGTAACGGACAGGCCTGGGATGAAAAACTGTTTTTT,-,TRBV19,TRBJ1-4,TRBD1
CASSPGTGKNTQYF,TGTGCCAGCAGCCCAGGGACAGGGAAAAATACGCAGTATTTT,-,TRBV7-9,TRBJ2-3,TRBD1
CATRQGATGANVLTF,TGTGCCACCAGACAGGGGGCAACTGGGGCCAACGTCCTGACTTTC,-,TRBV19,TRBJ2-6,TRBD1
CASSFSPGQGFWVEAFF,TGTGCCAGCAGCTTTTCCCCGGGACAGGGCTTTTGGGTTGAAGCTTTCTTT,-,TRBV11-2,TRBJ1-1,TRBD1
CSVAEGQPYQETQYF,TGCAGCGTAGCTGAGGGACAGCCGTACCAAGAGACCCAGTACTTC,-,TRBV29-1,TRBJ2-5,TRBD1
CASSVTLNTEAFF,TGTGCCAGCAGCGTAACATTGAACACTGAAGCTTTCTTT,-,TRBV9,TRBJ1-1,-
CASSMDPVPFSGNTIYF,TGTGCCAGTAGTATGGACCCCGTACCTTTCTCTGGAAACACCATATATTTT,-,TRBV19,TRBJ1-3,-
CASSTGPSGQPQHF,TGTGCCAGCAGTACAGGGCCTTCGGGTCAGCCCCAGCATTTT,-,TRBV7-2,TRBJ1-5,-
CASTINSGYNEQFF,TGTGCCAGCACCATAAATAGCGGTTACAATGAGCAGTTCTTC,-,TRBV7-9,TRBJ2-1,-
CASSLATGVYEQYF,TGTGCCAGCAGCTTGGCGACAGGCGTCTACGAGCAGTACTTC,few,TRBV7-9,TRBJ2-7,-
CASSLAATGNTGELFF,TGTGCCAGCAGCTTAGCGGCGACAGGGAACACCGGGGAGCTGTTTTTT,-,TRBV7-8,TRBJ2-2,-
CASSRGNEQFF,TGTGCCAGCAGCAGGGGAAATGAGCAGTTCTTC,-,TRBV6-4,TRBJ2-1,-
CASSPPSGGGEKLFF,TGTGCCAGCTCACCACCTTCGGGGGGAGGCGAAAAACTGTTTTTT,-,TRBV18,TRBJ1-4,-
CASSEGGGGEKLFF,TGTGCCAGCAGTGAAGGGGGCGGGGGGGAAAAACTGTTTTTT,-,TRBV9,TRBJ1-4,TRBD1
CASRRGAQAQYF,TGTGCCAGCCGCCGGGGGGCCCAAGCCCAGTACTTC,-,TRBV25-1,TRBJ2-5,-
CASTLGRGYNEQFF,TGCGCCAGCACCCTTGGGCGCGGATACAATGAGCAGTTCTTC,-,TRBV5-1,TRBJ2-1,-
CASSTVGTGAGTEAFF,TGCGCCAGCAGTACGGTCGGGACGGGGGCTGGCACTGAAGCTTTCTTT,-,TRBV5-1,TRBJ1-1,-
CADLQAFF,TGTGCCGACCTCCAAGCTTTCTTT,-,TRBV13,TRBJ1-1,-
CASSLGVLAGGTAKNIQYF,TGTGCCAGCAGCTTAGGGGTTCTAGCGGGAGGGACAGCCAAAAACATTCAGTACTTC,few,TRBV11-2,TRBJ2-4,TRBD2
CASSLLGVNEKLFF,TGTGCCAGCAGTTTGCTCGGGGTTAATGAAAAACTGTTTTTT,-,TRBV27,TRBJ1-4,-